This TCR beta chain was sequenced during a study of OX40 agonist ivuxolimab in advanced cancers. Overall study context: Patients received ivuxolimab, an agonistic anti-OX40 (CD134) antibody. Study-wide results and caveats: Low normalized T-cell clonal expansion was additionally recorded for some nonresponders. Expanded clones were, on average, more numerous in CD8+ T cells than in CD4+. The study did not work out the antigen specificity of the expanded peripheral T cells.

The CDR3 loop spans 16 amino acids. The ends lost 0 bases at V and 1 base at J; junction bases unmatched: 4. CDR1 is LGHNA, CDR2 YNFKEQ, per germline. Here immunoSEQ multiplex PCR was the method, and the copy in TCRdb shows in-frame clones only, minus some. The sample holds 45,000 to 50,000 clones, around 90% seen once. Turning to this clone: Its antigen is undetermined.

The sample was CD4+ or CD8+ T cells sorted from blood, taken in a trial of the OX40 agonist ivuxolimab. The chain is built from TRBV4-2 and TRBJ2-3; 7 nucleotides align to TRBD2. The receptor's source is an adult with an advanced solid tumor such as melanoma, head and neck, liver or kidney cancer. Here the CDR3 DNA reads TGTGCCAGCAGCCAAGATCGCCGGGGGGGCACAGATACGCAGTATTTT. Translating it yields CASSQDRRGGTDTQYF.